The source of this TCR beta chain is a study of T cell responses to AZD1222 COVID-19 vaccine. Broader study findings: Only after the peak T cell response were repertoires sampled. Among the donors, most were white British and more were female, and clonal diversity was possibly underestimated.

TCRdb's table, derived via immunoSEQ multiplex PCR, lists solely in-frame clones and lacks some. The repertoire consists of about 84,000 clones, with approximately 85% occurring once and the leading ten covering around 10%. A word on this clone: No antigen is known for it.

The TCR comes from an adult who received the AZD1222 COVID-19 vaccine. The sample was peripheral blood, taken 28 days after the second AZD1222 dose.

The CDR3: CASSYGRAYGYTF. In DNA form, the CDR3 reads TGTGCCAGCAGTTACGGCAGGGCCTATGGCTACACCTTC. This chain links TRBV6-5 with TRBJ1-2, with a possible D match to TRBD1 (5 bases). Trimming left V 2 bases short and J 4 bases short, with 8 bases between. CDR1 and CDR2 from the germline V gene are MNHEY and SVGAGI. CDR3 size: 13 residues.